This T cell receptor beta chain was identified in a study of CD8 T cells in Susac syndrome. Across the study: When blood was drawn, the patients with Susac syndrome were therapy-naive, on corticosteroids, or on intravenous immunoglobulin alone.

After extraction with the RNeasy kit, roughly 0.5 to 1 ug of the RNA was reverse transcribed using random hexamers. Amplification of TCR beta CDR3 used immunoSEQ multiplex PCR across 54 Vbeta and 13 Jbeta. Via MiXCR, TCRdb re-called the immunoSEQ multiplex PCR reads, giving one row per CDR3 protein. The profile covers 65,000 to 100,000 distinct CDR3 sequences, with 95% to 96% appearing a single time and approximately 0.42% taken by the ten largest. TEMRA cells underwent FACS enrichment and CD8+ and CD4+ T cells underwent negative isolation. This CDR3 region has 16 residues. The ends lost 4 bases at V and 9 bases at J; junction bases unmatched: 13. CDR1 is SQVTM, CDR2 ANQGSEA, per germline.

This receptor was obtained from a human donor with Susac syndrome. The gene calls are TRBV29-1 and TRBJ2-1, with 12 bases that match TRBD2. Sequencing was performed on CD8+ T cells from PBMCs. In DNA, the CDR3 is TGCAGCGTTGCGACTAGCGGGAGACTTAGTCGAGGTGAGCAGTTCTTC. This codes for CSVATSGRLSRGEQFF.